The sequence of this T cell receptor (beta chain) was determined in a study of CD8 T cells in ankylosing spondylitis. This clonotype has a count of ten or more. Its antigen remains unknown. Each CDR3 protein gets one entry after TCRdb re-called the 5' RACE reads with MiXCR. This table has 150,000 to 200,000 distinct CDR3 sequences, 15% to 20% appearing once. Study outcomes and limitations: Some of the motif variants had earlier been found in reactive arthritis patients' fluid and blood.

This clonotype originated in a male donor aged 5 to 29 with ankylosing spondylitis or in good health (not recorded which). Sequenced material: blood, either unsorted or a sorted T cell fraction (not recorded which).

The CDR3 DNA sequence: TGTGCCAGTAGTACCCGGACAGGCACACCCCTCCACTTT. The encoded protein is CASSTRTGTPLHF. The genes are TRBV19 and TRBJ1-6; TRBD1 agrees at 7 bases. V lost 4 bases, J lost 11 bases, and 5 bases stayed unmatched. The CDR3 is 13 residues long. From germline, CDR1 is LNHDA and CDR2 SQIVND (reference sequence).